The rows below give T cell receptor beta chains drawn from one sample of a study of PD-1 blockade in classical Hodgkin lymphoma. Profiling relied on immunoSEQ multiplex PCR, and the TCRdb table lists in-frame clones only, not all of them. Seen here are approximately 160,000 clones, less than 80% observed once, and the top ten hold roughly 9.2%. The sample was peripheral blood mononuclear cells (PBMCs), taken before the second cycle of nivolumab. The receptors derive from a human donor with classical Hodgkin lymphoma. The conserved cysteine and the conserved F or W are not part of the CDR3 here.

j_gene	v_gene	len	CDR3aa
TRBJ2-6	TRBV29-1	12	SVGLAGGANVLT
TRBJ2-7	TRBV28	14	ASSTGRTGGWGEQY
TRBJ1-5	TRBV18	11	ASSGEVDQPQH
TRBJ2-6	TRBV27	12	ASRVGAGANVLT
TRBJ2-1	TRBV7-8	13	ASSFGLYTGNEQF
TRBJ2-1	TRBV7-9	12	ASRRDRAYNEQF
TRBJ2-3	TRBV29-1	8	SAGGDTQY
TRBJ2-3	TRBV19	12	ASTALRWGDTQY
TRBJ2-2	TRBV5-1	14	ASSSGTSGGAGELF
TRBJ1-1	TRBV28	13	ASSEGTRGYTEAF
TRBJ1-4	TRBV19	12	ASSDGDGNEKLF
TRBJ2-1	TRBV5-1	15	ASSFRGPGQGGNEQF
TRBJ2-2	TRBV7-9	11	ASSLERTGELF
TRBJ1-3	TRBV6-5	10	ASSSAGNTIY
TRBJ1-2	TRBV5-1	12	ASKITGGGYGYT
TRBJ1-1	TRBV6-6	12	ASSKDRPNTEAF
TRBJ2-3	TRBV6-1	13	ASSPGLAGADTQY